The 24 T cell receptor beta chains in this list originate from one sample, sequenced in a study of radiotherapy plus CTLA-4 blockade in lung cancer. This table comes from immunoSEQ multiplex PCR, and its TCRdb copy is limited to in-frame clones, with some not included. There are about 95,000 clones in the sample; roughly 80% occur only once, and 0.65% to 0.9% lies in the top ten. Here the sequenced sample was peripheral blood, taken from a patient treated with radiotherapy plus ipilimumab. These receptors all come from a human donor with non-small cell lung cancer who had stable disease on radiotherapy plus ipilimumab.

The chain joins TRBV2 to TRBJ1-1; maybe TRBD1 (6 bases). The V gene's germline CDR1 is SNHLY and CDR2 FYNNEI. This CDR3 has 15 residues. The V end was cut by 4 bases, the J end by 0 bases, with 12 bases between. This CDR3 reads CASSADRVLNTEAFF. As DNA, the CDR3 is TGTGCCAGCAGTGCGGACAGAGTTTTGAACACTGAAGCTTTCTTT.

This chain links TRBV28 with TRBJ1-1, with 8 bases fitting TRBD1. Per the germline V gene, CDR1 is MDHEN and CDR2 is SYDVKM. V was pared by 11 bases and J by 4 bases, with 6 bases of the junction left unmatched. The CDR3 has 12 amino acids. The CDR3, as DNA: TGTGCCGGGAGACAGGGGAGCACTGAAGCTTTCTTT. This encodes CAGRQGSTEAFF.

The chain carries TRBV9 and TRBJ1-4; tentatively, D is TRBD1 (5 bases). The V end lost 0 bases, the J end lost 12 bases, and 18 bases lay between the germline ends. The CDR3 is made up of 15 amino acids. The germline gives CDR1 SGDLS, CDR2 YYNGEE. CDR3 sequence reads: CASSVGSGTASELFF. CDR3 coding DNA: TGTGCCAGCAGCGTAGGCTCAGGGACCGCTTCGGAACTGTTTTTT.

The gene calls are TRBV9 and TRBJ2-2; the D is unclear. There are 13 residues in the CDR3. Trimming cost V 1 base and J 1 base, with 2 bases left between them. Germline values: CDR1 SGDLS, CDR2 YYNGEE. CDR3 nucleotide sequence: TGTGCCAGCAGCGTACAGAACACCGGGGAGCTGTTTTTT. Amino acids: CASSVQNTGELFF.

The rearrangement joins TRBV19 to TRBJ1-2, with D uncertain. CDR1 and CDR2 from the germline V gene are LNHDA and SQIVND (reference sequence). V lost 5 bases and J 4 bases, leaving 11 bases between the germline ends. The CDR3 runs 13 residues. The CDR3 DNA sequence: TGTGCCAGTAGTCCCCGAGAACCCTATGGCTACACCTTC. It is translated as CASSPREPYGYTF.

The chain combines TRBV21-1 with TRBJ2-7; the table assigns TRBD2, which was not confirmed against the DNA. TRBV21-1 is marked as a pseudogene. The CDR3 is 16 residues long. CDR3 in amino acids: CASSWRLAGAISEQYF. The CDR3 DNA follows: TGTGCCAGCAGCTGGCGACTAGCGGGTGCCATTTCGGAGCAGTACTTC.

J is TRBJ2-3 and V is TRBV19; D is undetermined. This CDR3 region has 13 residues. Per germline, CDR1 LNHDA and CDR2 SQIVND (reference sequence). The ends were cut back, 7 bases at V and 4 bases at J, with 12 bases in the middle. The CDR3 protein is CASTFLNSDTQYF. CDR3 nucleotide sequence: TGTGCCAGTACCTTCCTCAACTCAGATACGCAGTATTTT.

The chain combines TRBV20-1 with TRBJ2-1, with D tentatively TRBD1 (6 bases). CDR1 and CDR2 from the germline V gene are DFQATT and SNEGSKA (reference sequence). Trimming shortened V by 2 bases and J by 8 bases, and 7 bases separated the two germline ends. CDR3 length equals 11 residues. In DNA form, the CDR3 reads TGCAGTGCTAGAAGGACAGATGAGCAGTTCTTC. It specifies CSARRTDEQFF.

This chain connects TRBV7-9 to TRBJ1-4; D is undetermined. The CDR3 has 15 residues. Trimming left V 5 bases short and J 8 bases short, with 18 bases between. Germline-derived CDR1 and CDR2 are SEHNR and FQNEAQ (reference sequence). The CDR3, as DNA: TGTGCCAGCAGCACCGCATCCGCGGAGAGGGAAAAACTGTTTTTT. Translating it yields CASSTASAEREKLFF.

The CDR3 reads CASSLGTTGRRYEQYF. The DNA for the CDR3 is TGCGCCAGCAGCTTGGGGACTACTGGGAGGAGGTACGAGCAGTACTTC. This chain joins TRBV5-1 and TRBJ2-7; D may be TRBD2 (6 bases). V dropped 0 bases and J dropped 4 bases, with 17 bases sitting between them. The CDR3 loop spans 16 amino acids. Germline V CDR1 and CDR2: SGHRS, YFSETQ.

V usage is TRBV7-8 and J usage is TRBJ2-1, with unresolved D. Germline assignment: CDR1 SGHVS and CDR2 FQNEAQ. Trimming cost V 5 bases and J 8 bases, with 7 bases left between them. CDR3 length: 11 amino acids. The CDR3 spells CASSVSHEQFF. The CDR3 DNA reads TGTGCCAGCAGCGTCAGTCATGAGCAGTTCTTC.

CDR3 in DNA: TGTGCCAGCAGATTGACCAGTCAGCCCCAGCATTTT. Its protein product is CASRLTSQPQHF. The chain joins TRBV28 to TRBJ1-5, with D unresolved. The CDR3 has 12 amino acids. The germline CDR1 and CDR2 sequences are MDHEN and SYDVKM. V was clipped by 6 bases and J by 6 bases, with 9 bases between them.

This rearrangement joins TRBV29-1 to TRBJ2-3; D perhaps matches TRBD2 (7 bases). V gave up 4 bases and J gave up 5 bases, with 10 bases separating them. The CDR3 has 12 residues. Germline V gene lookup returns CDR1 SQVTM and CDR2 ANQGSEA. The CDR3 spells CSVGGGGDTQYF. The DNA for the CDR3 is TGCAGCGTTGGCGGGGGCGGAGATACGCAGTATTTT.

J is TRBJ2-2 and V is TRBV28; a possible D gene is TRBD1 (6 bases). The CDR3 has 14 amino acids. Trimming removed 5 bases at V and 5 bases at J, with 12 bases between. Germline CDR1 MDHEN, CDR2 SYDVKM. CDR3 bases: TGTGCCAGCAGTCACAGGGAATTAACCGGGGAGCTGTTTTTT. Amino acid sequence: CASSHRELTGELFF.

V usage is TRBV19 and J usage is TRBJ2-3, with no clear D. This CDR3 spans 11 amino acids. The V and J ends lost 1 base and 5 bases respectively, with 1 base between them. Germline V lookup: CDR1 LNHDA, CDR2 SQIVND (reference sequence). CDR3 in amino acids: CASSIVDTQYF. For the CDR3, the DNA is TGTGCCAGTAGTATAGTAGATACGCAGTATTTT.

The V and J genes are TRBV28 and TRBJ1-5; D remains ambiguous. Trimming shortened V by 2 bases and J by 4 bases, and 3 bases separated the two germline ends. Germline CDR1 is MDHEN and CDR2 is SYDVKM. The CDR3 spans 12 residues. This CDR3 is CASSLANQPQHF. CDR3 coding DNA: TGTGCCAGCAGTTTAGCGAATCAGCCCCAGCATTTT.

This chain joins TRBV10-3 and TRBJ2-2, with a tentative D call TRBD1 (7 bases). The germline gives CDR1 ENHRY, CDR2 SYGVKD. Between the trimmed V and J ends, which lost 6 bases and 7 bases, there was a span of 18 bases. The CDR3 has 15 residues. The CDR3 region is CAISGQGGEGGELFF. The CDR3 DNA reads TGTGCCATCAGCGGCCAGGGGGGCGAGGGCGGGGAGCTGTTTTTT.

The gene calls are TRBV28 and TRBJ1-1, with 9 bases identical to TRBD1. V lost 2 bases, J lost 3 bases, and 4 bases stayed unmatched. Per germline, CDR1 MDHEN and CDR2 SYDVKM. This CDR3 has 15 residues. The CDR3 bases are TGTGCCAGCAGTTTAGACAGGGGGAGGGACACTGAAGCTTTCTTT. It codes for CASSLDRGRDTEAFF.

V gene TRBV21-1 combines with J gene TRBJ2-3; TRBD2 is taken as the D call from the table, unchecked against the DNA. TRBV21-1 is a listed pseudogene. This CDR3 spans 17 amino acids. CDR3 nucleotide sequence: TGTGCCAGCAGCCCCCTGCCTACCCGGACTAACACAGATACGCAGTATTTT. Encoded protein: CASSPLPTRTNTDTQYF.

The chain is built from TRBV4-1 and TRBJ1-2; D gene ambiguous. V lost 0 bases, J lost 0 bases, and 8 bases lay in between. The germline CDR1 and CDR2 sequences are MGHRA and YSYEKL. The CDR3 runs 15 residues. The CDR3 DNA is TGCGCCAGCAGCCAAGACGTACTTCCTAACTATGGCTACACCTTC. It specifies CASSQDVLPNYGYTF.

This chain joins TRBV15 and TRBJ1-2, with D possibly TRBD1 on 6 matching bases. Trimming shortened V by 0 bases and J by 10 bases, and 18 bases separated the two germline ends. Germline CDR1 is LNHNV and CDR2 is YYDKDF (reference sequence). This CDR3 has 15 residues. The chain's CDR3 is CATSRDGAQGMSYTF. The CDR3 bases are TGTGCCACCAGCAGAGATGGGGCCCAGGGGATGTCCTACACCTTC.

The chain combines TRBV5-8 with TRBJ2-7, with 7 bases lining up with TRBD1. V gave up 4 bases and J gave up 2 bases; unmatched junction bases: 6. The CDR3 is 14 amino acids. CDR1 is SGHTS, CDR2 YDEGEE, per germline. CDR3 coding DNA: TGTGCCAGCAGCCCGGGGACAGCTACCTACGAGCAGTACTTC. Translation gives CASSPGTATYEQYF. Drawing the rest from reference TRBV5-8 and TRBJ2-7, the complete variable domain is EAGVTQSPTHLIKTRGQQATLRCSPISGHTSVYWYQQALGLGLQFLLWYDEGEERNRGNFPPRFSGRQFPNYSSELNVNALELEDSALYLCASSPGTATYEQYFGPGTRLTVT.

This chain links TRBV28 with TRBJ2-5, with TRBD2 matching over 11 bases. J lost 1 base, V lost 6 bases, and 7 bases had no gene match. The CDR3 length is 16 residues. CDR1 and CDR2 (germline): MDHEN, SYDVKM. The CDR3 region is CASRSPSGGSQETQYF. The CDR3 nucleotides read TGTGCCAGCAGATCACCTAGCGGGGGGAGCCAAGAGACCCAGTACTTC.

The CDR3 DNA follows: TGCGCCAGCAGCTTGGGGGAGCGGAGCACAGATACGCAGTATTTT. This gives the protein CASSLGERSTDTQYF. The chain couples TRBV5-1 to TRBJ2-3, with D perhaps matching TRBD2 (5 bases). The CDR3 loop spans 15 amino acids. The V gene lost 0 bases and the J gene lost 0 bases, with 8 bases spanning the gap. Per the germline V gene, CDR1 is SGHRS and CDR2 is YFSETQ. Together with reference TRBV5-1 and TRBJ2-3, the CDR3 gives the full variable domain: KAGVTQTPRYLIKTRGQQVTLSCSPISGHRSVSWYQQTPGQGLQFLFEYFSETQRNKGNFPGRFSGRQFSNSRSEMNVSTLELGDSALYLCASSLGERSTDTQYFGPGTRLTVL.